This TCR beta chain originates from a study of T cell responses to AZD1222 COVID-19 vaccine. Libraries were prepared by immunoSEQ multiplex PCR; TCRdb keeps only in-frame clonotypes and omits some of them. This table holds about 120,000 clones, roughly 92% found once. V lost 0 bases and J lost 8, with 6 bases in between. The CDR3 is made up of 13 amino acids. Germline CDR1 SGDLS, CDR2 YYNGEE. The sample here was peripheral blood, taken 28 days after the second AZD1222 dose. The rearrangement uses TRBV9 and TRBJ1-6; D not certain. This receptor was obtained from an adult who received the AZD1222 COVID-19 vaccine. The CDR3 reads CASSVGGDSPLHF. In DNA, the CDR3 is TGTGCCAGCAGCGTAGGCGGTGATTCACCCCTCCACTTT.